In its sample, the clone carrying this T cell receptor (beta chain) was seen a few times. Antigen: not known. Using immunoSEQ multiplex PCR, the repertoire was profiled, and TCRdb retains in-frame clones only, with some absent. The sample lists 35,000 or so clones; approximately 80% were seen once. These data belong to a study of CD4 T cells in relation to SARS-CoV-2 and coronaviruses. Trimming shortened V by 1 base and J by 4 bases, and 7 bases separated the two germline ends. Germline V gives CDR1 GTSNPN, CDR2 SVGIG (reference sequence). This CDR3 comprises 12 residues. The chain uses TRBV30 and TRBJ1-2; possible D gene TRBD1, 5 bases. The receptor comes from an adult with COVID-19. The sequenced sample was naive CD4+ T cells from PBMCs, cultured in vitro. Subset denoted: naive CD4+ T cells isolated by negative enrichment. CDR3 sequence: CAWSGQGYGYTF. The CDR3 nucleotides read TGTGCCTGGAGTGGGCAGGGCTATGGCTACACCTTC. Full variable domain (remainder filled in from reference TRBV30 and TRBJ1-2): SQTIHQWPATLVQPVGSPLSLECTVEGTSNPNLYWYRQAAGRGLQLLFYSVGIGQISSEVPQNLSASRPQDRQFILSSKKLLLSDSGFYLCAWSGQGYGYTFGSGTRLTVV.